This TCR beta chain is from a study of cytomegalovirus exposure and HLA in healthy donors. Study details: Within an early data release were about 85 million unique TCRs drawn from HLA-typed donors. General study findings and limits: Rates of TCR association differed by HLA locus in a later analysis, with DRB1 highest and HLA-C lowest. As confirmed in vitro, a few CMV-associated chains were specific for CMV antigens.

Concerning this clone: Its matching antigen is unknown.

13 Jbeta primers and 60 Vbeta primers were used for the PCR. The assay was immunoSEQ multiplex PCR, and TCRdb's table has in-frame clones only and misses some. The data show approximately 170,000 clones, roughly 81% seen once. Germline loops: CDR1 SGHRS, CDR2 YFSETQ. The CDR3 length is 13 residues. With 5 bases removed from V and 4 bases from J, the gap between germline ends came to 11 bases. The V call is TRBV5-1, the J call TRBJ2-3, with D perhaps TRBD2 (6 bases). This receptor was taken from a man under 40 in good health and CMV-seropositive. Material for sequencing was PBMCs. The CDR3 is CASRPRGSDTQYF. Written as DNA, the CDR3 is TGCGCCAGCAGGCCTCGGGGGTCAGATACGCAGTATTTT.